This T cell receptor (beta chain) was found in a study of T cell changes during pregnancy in multiple sclerosis. Using immunoSEQ multiplex PCR, the repertoire was profiled, and TCRdb retains in-frame clones only, with some absent. The sample includes about 41,000 clones, 85% to 95% of them seen just once. The receptor comes from a female donor with multiple sclerosis, enrolled in a pregnancy study. The sequences come from CD8+ T cells from peripheral blood mononuclear cells, collected in the third trimester of pregnancy.

This CDR3 reads CATSRDGSTGDEQYF. The CDR3 region has the DNA TGTGCCACCAGCAGAGATGGGTCGACAGGGGATGAGCAGTACTTC. This chain uses TRBV15 with TRBJ2-7; 8 positions agree with TRBD1. Trimming cost V 0 bases and J 7 bases; bases outside gene matches: 8. Per germline, CDR1 LNHNV and CDR2 YYDKDF (reference sequence). The CDR3 runs to 15 residues.